The clone carrying this T cell receptor (beta chain) appeared a single time. Other DNA sequences within the sample encode an identical CDR3. These data are taken from a study of blood T cell repertoires in COVID-19. Authors' methods: Estimates of nucleated cell counts were drawn from the amplification of reference gene primers. Assay used: immunoSEQ multiplex PCR; TCRdb lists only in-frame clones, some missing. V, J and clone size are taken as reported in that table, and D and trimming were inferred from the DNA itself. Of 250,000 or so clones detected, approximately 84% appear once; the ten largest clones hold roughly 4%. V shed 3 bases, J shed 2 bases, and the junction held 1 base outside the gene matches. CDR1 is SGDLS and CDR2 is YYNGEE in the germline V gene. The CDR3 is 14 amino acids.

The receptor comes from a man aged 50-59 years with acute or convalescent COVID-19. Material for sequencing was peripheral blood. The V call is TRBV9, the J call TRBJ2-7, with 11 bases aligning to TRBD1. The CDR3 coding sequence is TGTGCCAGCAGCGAGGGACAGGGGGCCTACGAGCAGTACTTC. Its translation is CASSEGQGAYEQYF.